These 12 T cell receptor beta chains were sequenced from one sample in a study of T cells in Graves' hyperthyroidism and ophthalmopathy. TCR beta CDR3 regions were amplified from RNA transcripts. The HTBI primer set was used in a first-round RT-PCR of the TCR CDR3. TCRdb called the multiplex PCR reads again in MiXCR, with one record for every CDR3 protein. The sample includes about 530,000 distinct CDR3 sequences, more than 15% seen only once; the top ten take 15% to 20%. The sequenced sample consisted of blood. Source of these receptors: a woman aged 18-29 years with Graves' ophthalmopathy.

This clonotype was seen at least ten times. The V call is TRBV12-3 or TRBV12-4, the J call TRBJ2-7; perhaps TRBD1 as D (6 bases). V gave up 5 bases and J gave up 3 bases, with 17 bases separating them. The CDR3 extends over 15 amino acids. The CDR3 DNA is TGTGCCAGCAGTCCCTTTCAGGGGTTAATCTACGAGCAGTACTTC. Translating gives CASSPFQGLIYEQYF.

This sequence joins TRBV9 and TRBJ2-1; D might be TRBD2 (6 bases). The CDR3 totals 18 residues. Germline V CDR1 and CDR2: SGDLS, YYNGEE. Trimming cost V 4 bases and J 7 bases, with 27 bases left between them. This CDR3 is CASSPRSTGRGPVNEQFF. DNA for the CDR3: TGTGCCAGCAGCCCCCGTAGCACGGGGCGGGGACCGGTAAATGAGCAGTTCTTC.

This CDR3 reads CASRTSAAGELFF. The DNA for the CDR3 is TGTGCCAGCAGGACTAGCGCGGCCGGGGAGCTGTTTTTT. V usage is TRBV28 and J usage is TRBJ2-2, with 8 bases fitting TRBD2. V trimming: 6 bases; J trimming: 6 bases; junction bases outside the gene matches: 3. Germline loops: CDR1 MDHEN, CDR2 SYDVKM. This CDR3 is 13 amino acids long.

The chain uses TRBV6-1 and TRBJ2-5; D may correspond to TRBD1 or TRBD2 (6 bases each). Germline V gives CDR1 MNHNS, CDR2 SASEGT. Trimming removed 7 bases from V and 4 bases from J, with 16 bases in between. This CDR3 spans 14 amino acids. CDR3 in amino acids: CASTDGGEGETQYF. The DNA of the CDR3 is TGTGCCAGCACCGACGGGGGCGAGGGAGAGACCCAGTACTTC.

This clonotype was seen a few times. The V and J genes are TRBV5-1 and TRBJ2-3; D remains unclear. The CDR3 runs to 15 residues. Germline lookup yields CDR1 SGHRS and CDR2 YFSETQ. V was trimmed by 3 bases and J by 4 bases, leaving 15 bases between them. This CDR3 reads CASSSGYPGADTQYF. In DNA form, the CDR3 reads TGCGCCAGCAGCTCCGGTTACCCAGGCGCAGATACGCAGTATTTT.

The genes are TRBV25-1 and TRBJ1-1; D unresolved. The CDR3 consists of 14 residues. Trimming pared 2 bases from V and 1 base from J, leaving 8 bases between. Germline V gene lookup returns CDR1 MGHDK and CDR2 SYGVNS. The CDR3 DNA is TGTGCCAGCAGTGAAGGTCCAGGGAACACTGAAGCTTTCTTT. Translated: CASSEGPGNTEAFF.

Concerning this clonotype: One end of the junction is discordant with germline, which a read error may explain. V gene TRBV28 combines with J gene TRBJ2-2, with a tentative D call TRBD2 (5 bases). The CDR3 has 14 residues. CDR1 MDHEN and CDR2 SYDVKM come from the germline V gene. The CDR3 loop is CTSFRGADTGELFF. The DNA of the CDR3 is TGTACCAGCTTTCGGGGAGCCGACACCGGGGAGCTGTTTTTT.

The sample holds a few counts of this clonotype. The chain uses TRBV6-1 and TRBJ1-1; D ambiguous. Germline V gene data show CDR1 as MNHNS and CDR2 as SASEGT. The CDR3 has 12 residues. V lost 6 bases to trimming and J lost 7 bases, with 12 bases between them. The CDR3 bases are TGTGCCAGCAGCCGCGACAAGGTTGAAGCTTTCTTT. Translated, it gives CASSRDKVEAFF.

This clonotype came up many times. The gene calls are TRBV27 and TRBJ2-1; D remains unclear. There are 15 residues in the CDR3. The germline CDR1 and CDR2 sequences are MNHEY and SMNVEV (reference sequence). With 6 bases removed from V and 4 bases from J, the gap between germline ends came to 16 bases. The CDR3 region is CASSPIESYYNEQFF. In nucleotides, the CDR3 is TGTGCCAGCAGCCCCATTGAGAGTTATTACAATGAGCAGTTCTTC.

This clonotype has a handful of counts. The V call is TRBV6-6, the J call TRBJ2-5; 7 nucleotides align to TRBD2. J lost 4 bases, V lost 0 bases, and 5 bases had no gene match. This CDR3 has 15 amino acids. Per the germline V gene, CDR1 is MNHNY and CDR2 is SVGAGI (reference sequence). The CDR3 DNA reads TGTGCCAGCAGTTACTCGGCGGGAGTCGGAGAGACCCAGTACTTC. Residues: CASSYSAGVGETQYF.

This clonotype came up many times. V and J are TRBV3-1 and TRBJ2-5, with D possibly being TRBD2 (5 bases). The V gene lost 1 base and the J gene lost 2 bases, with 11 bases spanning the gap. The CDR3 spans 15 residues. The germline V gene has CDR1 LGHDT and CDR2 YNNKEL (reference sequence). The CDR3: CASSQVLTGQETQYF. The CDR3, as DNA: TGTGCCAGCAGCCAAGTTTTGACGGGGCAAGAGACCCAGTACTTC.

This clonotype was picked up a small number of times. V and J are TRBV18 and TRBJ2-1; a weak D match, TRBD2 (5 bases). This CDR3 spans 14 amino acids. The germline CDR1 and CDR2 sequences are KGHSH and LQKENI. V gave up 6 bases and J gave up 3 bases, with 12 bases separating them. The CDR3 is CASSSAINYNEQFF. The CDR3 coding sequence is TGTGCCAGCTCTAGCGCGATAAACTACAATGAGCAGTTCTTC.